The 30 T cell receptor beta chains reported below all come from one sample, sequenced in a study of OX40 agonist ivuxolimab in advanced cancers. Libraries were prepared by immunoSEQ multiplex PCR; TCRdb keeps only in-frame clonotypes and omits some of them. The sample yields approximately 47,000 clones, around 90% seen once. Here the sequenced sample was CD4+ or CD8+ T cells sorted from blood, taken in a trial of the OX40 agonist ivuxolimab. Receptors originate from an adult with an advanced solid tumor such as melanoma, head and neck, liver or kidney cancer.

The CDR3 loop reads CASSLMGDSPLHF. CDR3 nucleotide sequence: TGTGCCAGCAGTTTAATGGGGGATTCACCCCTCCACTTT. The chain joins TRBV27 to TRBJ1-6; D might be TRBD1 (5 bases). The CDR3 is 13 residues long. Germline values: CDR1 MNHEY, CDR2 SMNVEV (reference sequence). V was pared by 2 bases and J by 8 bases, with 7 bases between.

Here the CDR3 DNA reads TGTGCCAGCAGGACAGGGACAGGTCTCAATCAGCCCCAGCATTTT. It encodes CASRTGTGLNQPQHF. The chain employs TRBV6-1 and TRBJ1-5, with 8 bases fitting TRBD1. The junction had 7 bases not matched to a gene; V was cut back by 6 bases and J by 3 bases. In germline, CDR1 is MNHNS, CDR2 SASEGT. This CDR3 is built from 15 residues.

J is TRBJ2-2 and V is TRBV2, with 7 bases that match TRBD1. V trimming: 6 bases; J trimming: 5 bases; junction bases outside the gene matches: 9. The CDR3 runs 15 residues. CDR1 is SNHLY and CDR2 is FYNNEI in the germline V gene. The DNA of the CDR3 is TGTGCCAGCAGGGTTGGACAGGCGTGGACCGGGGAGCTGTTTTTT. The encoded protein is CASRVGQAWTGELFF. The entire variable domain, with the rest obtained from reference TRBV2 and TRBJ2-2, is as follows: EPEVTQTPSHQVTQMGQEVILRCVPISNHLYFYWYRQILGQKVEFLVSFYNNEISEKSEIFDDQFSVERPDGSNFTLKIRSTKLEDSAMYFCASRVGQAWTGELFFGEGSRLTVL.

V usage is TRBV5-6 and J usage is TRBJ1-1, with D unresolved. The CDR3 is 12 amino acids. Trimming removed 4 bases at V and 3 bases at J, with 7 bases between. Germline V lookup: CDR1 SGHDT, CDR2 YYEEEE. The CDR3 sequence is CASSRGYTEAFF. In nucleotides, the CDR3 is TGTGCCAGCAGCAGAGGGTACACTGAAGCTTTCTTT.

This chain connects TRBV28 to TRBJ2-1; D is unresolved. Germline CDR1 is MDHEN and CDR2 is SYDVKM. The CDR3 runs 14 residues. Trimming pared 8 bases from V and 0 bases from J, leaving 11 bases between. CDR3 sequence reads: CASEAPTSYNEQFF. CDR3 bases: TGTGCCAGCGAGGCACCTACCTCCTACAATGAGCAGTTCTTC.

The genes are TRBV19 and TRBJ1-1; D is perhaps TRBD1 (5 bases). Trimming shortened V by 2 bases and J by 7 bases, and 11 bases separated the two germline ends. CDR1 is LNHDA, CDR2 SQIVND, per germline (reference sequence). This CDR3 contains 13 residues. CDR3: CASSISPGGEAFF. The CDR3 DNA sequence: TGTGCCAGTAGTATATCGCCGGGGGGTGAAGCTTTCTTT. The full variable domain, completed using reference TRBV19 and TRBJ1-1, is DGGITQSPKYLFRKEGQNVTLSCEQNLNHDAMYWYRQDPGQGLRLIYYSQIVNDFQKGDIAEGYSVSREKKESFPLTVTSAQKNPTAFYLCASSISPGGEAFFGQGTRLTVV.

The chain couples TRBV7-9 to TRBJ1-1; perhaps TRBD1 as D (6 bases). The CDR3 has 16 amino acids. V was shortened by 3 bases and J by 1 base, with 15 bases between the two germline ends. Germline CDR1 reads SEHNR; CDR2 reads FQNEAQ (reference sequence). The chain's CDR3 is CASSFVGGRENTEAFF. CDR3 nucleotide sequence: TGTGCCAGCAGCTTTGTGGGGGGCAGAGAGAACACTGAAGCTTTCTTT.

V is TRBV4-1 and J is TRBJ1-1, with D possibly matching TRBD1 (6 bases). CDR3 length: 14 residues. V lost 4 bases to trimming and J lost 0 bases, with 9 bases between them. Germline CDR1 MGHRA, CDR2 YSYEKL. The CDR3 loop reads CASSLQGMNTEAFF. The CDR3 nucleotides read TGCGCCAGCAGCCTACAGGGAATGAACACTGAAGCTTTCTTT.

V and J are TRBV10-2 and TRBJ2-5, with TRBD2 matching over 12 bases. V gave up 0 bases and J gave up 2 bases; unmatched junction bases: 1. Germline V gene sequence: CDR1 WSHSY, CDR2 SAAADI. The CDR3 totals 16 residues. The CDR3: CASSESGLAGQETQYF. The CDR3 region has the DNA TGCGCCAGCAGTGAGTCTGGACTAGCGGGGCAAGAGACCCAGTACTTC.

The CDR3 reads CASSRRGRQETQYF. CDR3 nucleotides: TGTGCCAGCAGCAGAAGGGGGAGACAAGAGACCCAGTACTTC. The chain couples TRBV6-6 to TRBJ2-5; possibly TRBD1 for D (6 bases). The CDR3 has 14 residues. Looked up from germline, CDR1 is MNHNY and CDR2 is SVGAGI (reference sequence). Trimming stripped 6 bases from V and 2 bases from J, with 13 bases between.

The chain couples TRBV5-1 to TRBJ1-4, with a weak D call TRBD1 (6 bases). Germline CDR1 reads SGHRS; CDR2 reads YFSETQ. CDR3 size: 15 residues. V was shortened by 0 bases and J by 4 bases, with 10 bases between the two germline ends. As DNA, the CDR3 is TGCGCCAGCAGCTTGGAAGGGGGGTTTAATGAAAAACTGTTTTTT. Translated, it gives CASSLEGGFNEKLFF.

This clone was observed a few times. Additional DNA sequences in this sample encode the identical CDR3. This chain uses TRBV19 with TRBJ1-1; TRBD1 matches at 10 bases. The J segment lost 5 bases and the V segment lost 1 base, leaving 1 base of the junction unmatched. Germline V lookup: CDR1 LNHDA, CDR2 SQIVND (reference sequence). The CDR3 covers 14 residues. The CDR3 DNA reads as TGTGCCAGTAGTATAGGGGGACAGGGGACTGAAGCTTTCTTT. Amino acid sequence: CASSIGGQGTEAFF.

The chain joins TRBV4-1 to TRBJ2-1, with D possibly TRBD2 on 5 matching bases. V dropped 4 bases and J dropped 5 bases, with 12 bases sitting between them. The CDR3 has 14 amino acids. Germline CDR1 and CDR2: MGHRA and YSYEKL. The CDR3 reads CASSRSGMDNEQFF. Here the CDR3 DNA reads TGCGCCAGCAGCCGGAGCGGAATGGACAATGAGCAGTTCTTC.

The chain couples TRBV4-1 to TRBJ2-3; D remains ambiguous. Per germline, CDR1 MGHRA and CDR2 YSYEKL. The CDR3 sequence is 17 residues long. V gave up 4 bases and J gave up 2 bases, with 19 bases separating them. The DNA of the CDR3 is TGCGCCAGCAGCCTAGACCCCCCGGCGGCAGCCACAGATACGCAGTATTTT. This translates into CASSLDPPAAATDTQYF.

V usage is TRBV27 and J usage is TRBJ2-1, with 8 nucleotides matching TRBD2. The V segment lost 2 bases and the J segment 4 bases; nucleotides outside the gene matches: 4. Germline CDR1 and CDR2: MNHEY and SMNVEV (reference sequence). This CDR3 comprises 15 residues. CDR3 residues: CASSLGAGVYNEQFF. The CDR3, as DNA: TGTGCCAGCAGTTTAGGAGCGGGGGTGTACAATGAGCAGTTCTTC.

The chain's CDR3 is CASSLGDGYTF. CDR3 coding DNA: TGTGCCAGCAGCTTAGGGGATGGCTACACCTTC. This sequence joins TRBV7-9 and TRBJ1-2; D unclear. The CDR3 totals 11 residues. CDR1 and CDR2 from the germline V gene are SEHNR and FQNEAQ (reference sequence). With 1 base removed from V and 6 bases from J, the gap between germline ends came to 3 bases.

V is TRBV28 and J is TRBJ1-1, with no clear D. V was trimmed by 1 base and J by 3 bases, leaving 9 bases between them. Per the germline V gene, CDR1 is MDHEN and CDR2 is SYDVKM. The CDR3 consists of 14 residues. CDR3 nucleotides: TGTGCCAGCAGTTTATTCCCAGAGTACACTGAAGCTTTCTTT. It translates to CASSLFPEYTEAFF.

This clone came up once. The rearrangement uses TRBV25-1 and TRBJ1-1; possibly TRBD1 for D (6 bases). Trimming left V 6 bases short and J 5 bases short, with 10 bases between. The germline V gene has CDR1 MGHDK and CDR2 SYGVNS. The CDR3 is made up of 12 amino acids. The CDR3: CASRQGRTEAFF. The DNA of the CDR3 is TGTGCCAGCAGACAGGGCCGGACTGAAGCTTTCTTT. Using reference TRBV25-1 and TRBJ1-1 for the parts outside the CDR3, the full variable domain is EADIYQTPRYLVIGTGKKITLECSQTMGHDKMYWYQQDPGMELHLIHYSYGVNSTEKGDLSSESTVSRIRTEHFPLTLESARPSHTSQYLCASRQGRTEAFFGQGTRLTVV.

This clone has a single count. The chain carries TRBV6-5 and TRBJ1-2; TRBD1 might be the D (5 bases). The V and J ends lost 6 bases and 0 bases respectively, with 8 bases between them. The CDR3 is 13 residues long. The germline V gene has CDR1 MNHEY and CDR2 SVGAGI. The CDR3 is CASSQGPNYGYTF. Written as DNA, the CDR3 is TGTGCCAGCAGCCAGGGACCTAACTATGGCTACACCTTC.

The DNA of the CDR3 is TGTGCCAGCAGCACAGGGGTATTGGATACGCAGTATTTT. Amino acids: CASSTGVLDTQYF. The chain has TRBV7-6 and TRBJ2-3; 7 bases match TRBD1. V lost 5 bases and J lost 6; bases outside the gene matches: 5. The CDR3 has 13 residues. Germline CDR1 reads SGHVS; CDR2 reads FNYEAQ.

This sequence joins TRBV27 and TRBJ2-1; 11 nucleotides line up with TRBD2. The CDR3 runs to 14 residues. Trimming at V came to 5 bases and at J to 15 bases, leaving 12 bases not matched to a gene. Germline CDR1 reads MNHEY; CDR2 reads SMNVEV (reference sequence). CDR3 sequence: CASSPPASGGLRFF. The DNA for the CDR3 is TGTGCCAGCAGTCCCCCAGCTAGCGGGGGGCTAAGGTTCTTC.

This sequence joins TRBV27 and TRBJ2-6; D remains ambiguous. Germline V gene sequence: CDR1 MNHEY, CDR2 SMNVEV (reference sequence). V was cut by 4 bases and J by 3 bases, with 4 bases left in between. CDR3 length: 13 amino acids. CDR3 loop: CASSSSGANVLTF. As DNA, the CDR3 is TGTGCCAGCAGTTCCAGTGGGGCCAACGTCCTGACTTTC.

The gene calls are TRBV19 and TRBJ2-7; D call uncertain. CDR3 length: 17 amino acids. Germline lookup yields CDR1 LNHDA and CDR2 SQIVND (reference sequence). V lost 2 bases and J lost 9, with 26 bases in between. DNA for the CDR3: TGTGCCAGTAGTATAAGTTCGGAAAGGTTCCTTTCTGAAGGGCAGTACTTC. Residues: CASSISSERFLSEGQYF.

V is TRBV11-2 and J is TRBJ1-1; TRBD1 matches at 9 bases. J was trimmed by 4 bases and V by 5 bases; bases with no gene match: 11. The CDR3 runs to 16 residues. Germline-derived CDR1 and CDR2 are SGHAT and FQNNGV. The CDR3 region has the DNA TGTGCCAGCAGCCCGGGGCGGACAGGGGTCGCCACTGAAGCTTTCTTT. This gives the protein CASSPGRTGVATEAFF.

The chain carries TRBV6-7 and TRBJ1-4; possibly TRBD1 for D (5 bases). TRBV6-7 is annotated as an ORF whose role is uncertain. CDR3 length equals 17 residues. The V gene lost 6 bases and the J gene lost 1 base, with 18 bases spanning the gap. DNA for the CDR3: TGTGCCAGCAGCAACAGGACCGACGCCCAAACTAATGAAAAACTGTTTTTT. Protein: CASSNRTDAQTNEKLFF.

J is TRBJ1-3 and V is TRBV5-4; D may be TRBD1 (5 bases). Germline CDR1 is SGHNT and CDR2 is YYREEE (reference sequence). The CDR3 contains 14 residues. The V gene lost 6 bases and the J gene lost 6 bases, with 16 bases spanning the gap. CDR3 nucleotide sequence: TGTGCCAGCACCATTTTCGGGGGGGAAAACACCATATATTTT. Translation gives CASTIFGGENTIYF.

This clone is labeled medium-sized. The chain links TRBV6-1 to TRBJ1-6; D call uncertain. CDR3 length: 16 amino acids. The V gene lost 2 bases and the J gene lost 6 bases, with 14 bases spanning the gap. The V gene's germline CDR1 is MNHNS and CDR2 SASEGT. The CDR3 DNA follows: TGTGCCAGCAGTGAAACCCCTGGGCAGAGTAATTCACCCCTCCACTTT. Its protein is CASSETPGQSNSPLHF.

The rearrangement links TRBV5-4 to TRBJ1-6, with D possibly TRBD1 on 6 matching bases. This CDR3 has 15 residues. Trimming took off 4 bases at V and 8 bases at J, with 16 bases between the two ends. Germline CDR1 and CDR2: SGHNT and YYREEE (reference sequence). This CDR3 is CASSNWTDSDSPLHF. Written as DNA, the CDR3 is TGTGCCAGCAGCAACTGGACAGATTCGGATTCACCCCTCCACTTT. The complete variable domain, with remaining parts taken from reference TRBV5-4 and TRBJ1-6, reads ETGVTQSPTHLIKTRGQQVTLRCSSQSGHNTVSWYQQALGQGPQFIFQYYREEENGRGNFPPRFSGLQFPNYSSELNVNALELDDSALYLCASSNWTDSDSPLHFGNGTRLTVT.

The chain combines TRBV2 with TRBJ2-6; TRBD1 aligns across 8 bases. Trimming cost V 6 bases and J 1 base; bases outside gene matches: 8. The germline V gene has CDR1 SNHLY and CDR2 FYNNEI. The CDR3 is 17 amino acids. DNA of the CDR3: TGTGCCAGCAGGGGGACAGGCCTTGTTTCTGGGGCCAACGTCCTGACTTTC. Protein sequence: CASRGTGLVSGANVLTF.

This clone came up once. This chain connects TRBV27 to TRBJ2-1; 7 nucleotides align to TRBD1. The CDR3 is made up of 15 amino acids. The germline gives CDR1 MNHEY, CDR2 SMNVEV (reference sequence). Unmatched junction bases numbered 4, after V lost 5 bases and J lost 0 bases. This CDR3 is CASSRTGHSYNEQFF. The CDR3 nucleotides are TGTGCCAGCAGTCGGACAGGTCACTCCTACAATGAGCAGTTCTTC.